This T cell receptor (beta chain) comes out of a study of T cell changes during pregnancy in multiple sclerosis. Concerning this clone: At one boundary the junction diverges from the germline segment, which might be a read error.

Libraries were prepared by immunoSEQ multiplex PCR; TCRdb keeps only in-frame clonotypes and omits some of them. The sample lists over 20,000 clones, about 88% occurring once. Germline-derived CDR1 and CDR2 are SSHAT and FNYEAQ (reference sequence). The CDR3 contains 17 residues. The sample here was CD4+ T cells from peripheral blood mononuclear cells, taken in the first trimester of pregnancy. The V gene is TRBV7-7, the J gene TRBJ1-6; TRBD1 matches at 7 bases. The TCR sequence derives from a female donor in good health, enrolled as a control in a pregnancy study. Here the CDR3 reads CASSSPRDSLLHSPLHF. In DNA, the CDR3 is TGTGCTAGCAGCTCACCCCGGGACAGCCTACTACATTCACCCCTCCACTTT.